This T cell receptor (beta chain) was recorded in a study of Ad26.COV2.S vaccination and SARS-CoV-2 variants. Treatment described: around 19 received Ad26.COV2.S at low or high dose, single or two shots; about 5 received placebo; per-sample allocation not given. The study sampled participants on day 63 after the first vaccine or placebo injection. Data came from immunoSEQ multiplex PCR; TCRdb stores just in-frame clones and leaves some out. This sample carries 350,000 to 550,000 clones, 85% to 90% of them seen once, and the ten largest clones take 2.5%. The V gene lost 4 bases and the J gene lost 4 bases, with 10 bases spanning the gap. CDR1 and CDR2 from the germline V gene are SGHTA and FQGNSA. This CDR3 has 13 amino acids.

This receptor was taken from a person between 18 and 65 years old who received the Ad26.COV2.S COVID-19 vaccine or a placebo. The chain combines TRBV7-2 with TRBJ1-1, with D unclear. Sequencing used peripheral blood, obtained in a trial of Ad26.COV2.S vaccine versus placebo. The CDR3 loop is CASSSSVVTEAFF. CDR3 coding DNA: TGTGCCAGCAGCTCCTCCGTCGTCACTGAAGCTTTCTTT.